This entry is about one T cell receptor (beta chain). The sample is drawn from a study of shared clonotypes between healthy human individuals. Produced via immunoSEQ multiplex PCR; TCRdb's table is partial and in-frame only. Of about 2.3 million clones listed, around 90% are singletons. This TCR was sampled from a man between 18 and 35 years old in good health. Some clones in this sample may be carry-over from other donors' samples. Sequenced input: naive CD4+ T cells from PBMCs. Subset indicated: CD45RA+ positively selected.

The CDR3 DNA reads TGTGCCAGCAGCGTAGCCCCCCAGCGGGCAGATACGCAGTATTTT. Protein product: CASSVAPQRADTQYF. V gene TRBV9 combines with J gene TRBJ2-3; D possibly corresponds to TRBD2 (6 bases). The CDR3 covers 15 residues. V was clipped by 0 bases and J by 4 bases, with 12 bases between them. Looked up from germline, CDR1 is SGDLS and CDR2 is YYNGEE.